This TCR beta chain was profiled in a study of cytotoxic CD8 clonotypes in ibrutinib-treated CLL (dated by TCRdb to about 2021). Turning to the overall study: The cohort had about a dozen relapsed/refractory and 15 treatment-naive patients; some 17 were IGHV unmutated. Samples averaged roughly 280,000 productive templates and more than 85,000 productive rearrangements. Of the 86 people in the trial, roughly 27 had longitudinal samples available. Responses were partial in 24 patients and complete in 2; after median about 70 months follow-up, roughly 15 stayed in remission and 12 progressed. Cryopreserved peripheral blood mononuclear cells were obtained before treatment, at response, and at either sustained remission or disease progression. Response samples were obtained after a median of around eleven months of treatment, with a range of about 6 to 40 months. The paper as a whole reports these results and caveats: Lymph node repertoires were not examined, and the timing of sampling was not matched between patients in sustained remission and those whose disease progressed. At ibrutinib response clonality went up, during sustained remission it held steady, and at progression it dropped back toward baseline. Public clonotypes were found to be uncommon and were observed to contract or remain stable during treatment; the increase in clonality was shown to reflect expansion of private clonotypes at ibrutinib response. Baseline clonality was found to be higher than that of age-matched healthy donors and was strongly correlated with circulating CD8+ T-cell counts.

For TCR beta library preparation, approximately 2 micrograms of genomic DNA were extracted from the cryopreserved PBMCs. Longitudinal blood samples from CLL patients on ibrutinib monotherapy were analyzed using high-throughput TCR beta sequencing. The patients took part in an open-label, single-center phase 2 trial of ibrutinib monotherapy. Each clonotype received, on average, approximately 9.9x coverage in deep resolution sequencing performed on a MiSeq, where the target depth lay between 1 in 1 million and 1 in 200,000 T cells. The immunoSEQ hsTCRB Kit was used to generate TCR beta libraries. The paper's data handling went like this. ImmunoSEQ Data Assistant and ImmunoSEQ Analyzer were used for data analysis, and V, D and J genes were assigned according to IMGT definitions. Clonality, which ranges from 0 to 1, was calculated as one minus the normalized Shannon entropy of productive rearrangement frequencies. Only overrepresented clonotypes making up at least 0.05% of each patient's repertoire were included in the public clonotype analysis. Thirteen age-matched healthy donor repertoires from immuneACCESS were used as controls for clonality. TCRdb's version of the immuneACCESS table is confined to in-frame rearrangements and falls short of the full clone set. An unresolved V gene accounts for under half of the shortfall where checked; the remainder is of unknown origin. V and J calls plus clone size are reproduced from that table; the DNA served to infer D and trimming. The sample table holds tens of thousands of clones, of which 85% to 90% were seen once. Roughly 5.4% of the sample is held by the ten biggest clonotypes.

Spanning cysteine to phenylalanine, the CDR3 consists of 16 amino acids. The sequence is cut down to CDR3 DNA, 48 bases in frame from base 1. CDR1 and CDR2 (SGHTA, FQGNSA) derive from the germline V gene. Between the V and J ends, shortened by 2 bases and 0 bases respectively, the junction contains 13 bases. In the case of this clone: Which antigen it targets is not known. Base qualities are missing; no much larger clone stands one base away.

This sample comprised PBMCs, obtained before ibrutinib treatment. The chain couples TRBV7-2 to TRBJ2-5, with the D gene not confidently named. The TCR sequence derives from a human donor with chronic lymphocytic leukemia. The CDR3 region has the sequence CASSLSSTGYQETQYF. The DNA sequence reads TGTGCCAGCAGCTTAAGCTCCACTGGGTACCAAGAGACCCAGTACTTC.